The rows below give T cell receptor beta chains drawn from one sample of a study of T cells in Graves' hyperthyroidism and ophthalmopathy. Each CDR3 protein is one row after TCRdb ran MiXCR on the multiplex PCR reads. The table includes 500,000 to 600,000 distinct CDR3 sequences, around 46% detected once. Sequenced: peripheral blood or thyroid tissue (not recorded which). The receptors stem from an adult woman with Graves' disease, either hyperthyroidism or ophthalmopathy (not recorded which). Each CDR3 is given with its conserved first and last residue. A D gene is named only where the DNA matches it firmly. Only some rows state a clone size, as once, few, many or a class for expanded clones.

abundance	v_gene	j_gene	d_gene	CDR3aa	CDR3nt
few	TRBV18	TRBJ2-7	-	CASSPRVGLKGYEQYF	TGTGCCAGCTCACCCCGGGTCGGCCTGAAGGGCTACGAGCAGTACTTC
-	TRBV20-1	TRBJ2-1	TRBD2	CSAKREGSYNEQFF	TGCAGTGCTAAGCGGGAGGGGTCCTACAATGAGCAGTTCTTC
-	TRBV5-1	TRBJ2-5	-	CASSLVGISETQYF	TGCGCCAGCAGCTTGGTAGGGATCTCCGAGACCCAGTACTTC
-	TRBV9	TRBJ1-2	-	CASSVAADNARSGYTF	TGTGCCAGCAGCGTAGCTGCAGACAACGCCCGTTCTGGCTACACCTTC
-	TRBV13	TRBJ2-7	-	CASSPFGNYEQYF	TGTGCCAGCAGCCCCTTCGGGAACTACGAGCAGTACTTC
-	TRBV7-9	TRBJ1-1	-	CASMDSTLNTEAFF	TGTGCCAGCATGGACAGTACTTTGAACACTGAAGCTTTCTTT
few	TRBV5-4	TRBJ1-1	TRBD1	CASSERQGAFAEAFF	TGTGCCAGCAGCGAAAGACAGGGGGCGTTCGCTGAAGCTTTCTTT
-	TRBV5-1	TRBJ1-1	-	CASSVMGEGVNTEAFF	TGCGCCAGCAGCGTGATGGGGGAAGGAGTGAACACTGAAGCTTTCTTT
many	TRBV7-9	TRBJ2-2	TRBD1	CASSPPYLGTGGIGELFF	TGTGCCAGCAGCCCACCGTACCTTGGGACAGGGGGCATCGGGGAGCTGTTTTTT
many	TRBV7-2	TRBJ1-3	TRBD1	CASKADRTSGNTIYF	TGTGCCAGCAAGGCGGACAGGACCTCTGGAAACACCATATATTTT
-	TRBV5-4	TRBJ1-1	-	CASQDQNTEAFF	TGTGCCAGCCAGGACCAGAACACTGAAGCTTTCTTT
-	TRBV7-2	TRBJ1-2	-	CASREGGGVNTGYTF	TGTGCCAGCAGGGAGGGTGGGGGTGTGAACACTGGCTACACCTTC
many	TRBV14	TRBJ2-7	-	CASSWGPGGDYEQYF	TGTGCCAGCAGCTGGGGCCCCGGGGGAGACTACGAGCAGTACTTC
-	TRBV7-9	TRBJ2-5	-	CASSLYAQETQYF	TGTGCCAGCAGCTTATATGCGCAAGAGACCCAGTACTTC
-	TRBV6-2/TRBV6-3	TRBJ1-1	TRBD1	CASREQGLTAEAFF	TGTGCCAGCAGGGAACAGGGGTTAACTGCTGAAGCTTTCTTT
many	TRBV12-3/TRBV12-4	TRBJ2-7	-	CASGFSYEQYF	TGTGCCAGCGGCTTTTCCTACGAGCAGTACTTC
many	TRBV10-3	TRBJ2-5	-	CAISESSREETQYF	TGTGCCATCAGTGAGTCGAGTCGAGAAGAGACCCAGTACTTC
-	TRBV25-1	TRBJ2-7	TRBD1	CASSKGGQGSLEQYF	TGTGCCAGCAGCAAAGGGGGACAGGGGTCCCTCGAGCAGTACTTC
many	TRBV7-9	TRBJ1-2	-	CASSGRVPYNGYTF	TGTGCCAGCAGCGGCAGGGTTCCTTACAATGGCTACACCTTC
-	TRBV5-1	TRBJ2-4	-	CASSLGGENIQYF	TGCGCCAGCAGCTTGGGGGGCGAAAACATTCAGTACTTC
once	TRBV9	TRBJ1-3	-	CASSPPLNTIYF	TGTGCCAGCAGTCCCCCGTTAAACACCATATATTTT
many	TRBV11-2	TRBJ2-2	-	CASSPGGRLRLANTGELFF	TGTGCCAGCAGCCCCGGGGGGCGGTTGCGGCTCGCGAACACCGGGGAGCTGTTTTTT
few	TRBV29-1	TRBJ1-1	TRBD1	CSVATGAWAEAFF	TGCAGCGTCGCTACAGGGGCGTGGGCTGAAGCTTTCTTT
once	TRBV9	TRBJ2-2	-	CASSVRGRPETGELFF	TGTGCCAGCAGCGTACGAGGCAGGCCCGAAACCGGGGAGCTGTTTTTT
few	TRBV12-3/TRBV12-4	TRBJ1-2	-	CASSLRAGQGYTF	TGTGCCAGCAGTTTAAGGGCAGGGCAAGGCTACACCTTC
-	TRBV24-1	TRBJ2-5	-	CATSRTHQETQYF	TGTGCCACCAGTCGGACACACCAAGAGACCCAGTACTTC
-	TRBV29-1	TRBJ1-1	-	CSSGGVADTEAFF	TGCAGCTCCGGCGGGGTAGCCGACACTGAAGCTTTCTTT
-	TRBV2	TRBJ1-5	TRBD1	CASSRRDSGPQHF	TGTGCCAGCAGCAGAAGGGACAGTGGGCCCCAGCATTTT
many	TRBV14	TRBJ1-2	-	CASSQVMGKSYGYTF	TGTGCCAGCAGCCAAGTCATGGGGAAGTCCTATGGCTACACCTTC
-	TRBV2	TRBJ1-5	-	CASSGGGETQHF	TGTGCCAGCAGTGGAGGTGGGGAGACCCAGCATTTT
-	TRBV4-1	TRBJ1-2	-	CASSQGGPSDYGYTF	TGCGCCAGCAGCCAAGGGGGACCGTCGGACTATGGCTACACCTTC
-	TRBV15	TRBJ2-7	-	CATSSEYGGLYEQYF	TGTGCCACCAGCAGTGAATACGGGGGGCTATACGAGCAGTACTTC
many	TRBV6-1	TRBJ1-6	-	CASSVWESADNSPLHF	TGTGCCAGCAGTGTATGGGAATCTGCCGATAATTCACCCCTCCACTTT
-	TRBV7-6	TRBJ2-5	-	CASSLGGAGETQYF	TGTGCCAGCAGCTTAGGCGGAGCAGGAGAGACCCAGTACTTC
-	TRBV7-2	TRBJ2-7	TRBD1	CASTTRTGSLKQYF	TGTGCCAGCACCACCCGGACAGGCTCTCTTAAGCAGTACTTC
-	TRBV2	TRBJ1-2	-	CASSLNGEVGYTF	TGTGCCAGCAGTTTAAATGGAGAGGTTGGCTACACCTTC
-	TRBV29-1	TRBJ1-2	-	CSVEARQENYGYTF	TGCAGCGTTGAAGCTAGACAGGAAAACTATGGCTACACCTTC
once	TRBV2	TRBJ2-7	-	CAISEGGQMHTYEQYF	TGTGCCATCAGTGAGGGTGGACAGATGCATACCTACGAGCAGTACTTC
-	TRBV10-2	TRBJ1-4	-	CASSARREKLFF	TGCGCCAGCAGTGCGAGGAGGGAAAAACTGTTTTTT
-	TRBV20-1	TRBJ2-7	-	CSARPGGDLYEQYF	TGCAGTGCTAGACCCGGGGGAGACCTCTACGAGCAGTACTTC
-	TRBV25-1	TRBJ2-2	TRBD1	CAQTGAHANTGELFF	TGTGCCCAGACAGGGGCCCATGCGAACACCGGGGAGCTGTTTTTT
-	TRBV7-9	TRBJ2-5	TRBD1	CASSLWDRRGKTQYF	TGTGCCAGCAGCTTATGGGACAGGAGGGGGAAGACCCAGTACTTC
-	TRBV25-1	TRBJ2-7	-	CASLSTSSYEQYF	TGTGCCAGCTTGTCTACCAGTTCCTACGAGCAGTACTTC
many	TRBV7-2	TRBJ1-1	-	CASSQGRGLRAFF	TGTGCCAGCAGCCAAGGTCGGGGGCTTAGAGCTTTCTTT
-	TRBV20-1	TRBJ1-6	-	CSATTGRENSPLHF	TGCAGTGCGACCACGGGGCGGGAAAATTCACCCCTCCACTTT